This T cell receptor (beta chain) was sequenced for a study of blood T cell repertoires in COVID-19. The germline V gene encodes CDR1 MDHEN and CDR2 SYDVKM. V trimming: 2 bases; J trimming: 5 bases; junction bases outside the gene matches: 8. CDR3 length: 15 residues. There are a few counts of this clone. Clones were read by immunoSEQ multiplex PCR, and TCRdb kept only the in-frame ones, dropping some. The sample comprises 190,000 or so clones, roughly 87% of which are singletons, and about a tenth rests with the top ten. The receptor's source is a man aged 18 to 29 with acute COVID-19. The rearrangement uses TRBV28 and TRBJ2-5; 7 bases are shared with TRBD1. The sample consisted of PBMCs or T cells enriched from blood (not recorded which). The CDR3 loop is CASSLRQGRFETQYF. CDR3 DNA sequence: TGTGCCAGCAGTTTACGACAGGGTCGGTTTGAGACCCAGTACTTC.